The 2 T cell receptor beta chains below were found in one sample sequenced in a study of cytomegalovirus exposure and HLA in healthy donors. The PCR ran on 60 Vbeta and 13 Jbeta primers. TCRdb's copy holds only in-frame clones and misses some; the assay was immunoSEQ multiplex PCR. The table shows around 280,000 clones, with 80% to 90% occurring only once. Sequencing input: PBMCs. All receptors come from a woman between 18 and 29 years old in good health and CMV-seronegative.

The chain links TRBV18 to TRBJ2-7; 11 nucleotides agree with TRBD1. With V trimmed by 6 bases and J by 3 bases, 7 bases remained unmatched. Germline assignment: CDR1 KGHSH and CDR2 LQKENI. The CDR3 consists of 15 residues. The CDR3 nucleotides read TGTGCCAGCTCCCCAGGAGGGACAGGGGGCTACGAGCAGTACTTC. This translates into CASSPGGTGGYEQYF.

The chain is built from TRBV21-1 and TRBJ1-6. TRBV21-1 is given as a pseudogene. The CDR3 runs 17 residues. The CDR3: CASSKERGISPSPPLHF. Written as DNA, the CDR3 is TGTGCCAGCAGCAAAGAAAGAGGGATTAGTCCCAGTCCACCCCTCCACTTT.